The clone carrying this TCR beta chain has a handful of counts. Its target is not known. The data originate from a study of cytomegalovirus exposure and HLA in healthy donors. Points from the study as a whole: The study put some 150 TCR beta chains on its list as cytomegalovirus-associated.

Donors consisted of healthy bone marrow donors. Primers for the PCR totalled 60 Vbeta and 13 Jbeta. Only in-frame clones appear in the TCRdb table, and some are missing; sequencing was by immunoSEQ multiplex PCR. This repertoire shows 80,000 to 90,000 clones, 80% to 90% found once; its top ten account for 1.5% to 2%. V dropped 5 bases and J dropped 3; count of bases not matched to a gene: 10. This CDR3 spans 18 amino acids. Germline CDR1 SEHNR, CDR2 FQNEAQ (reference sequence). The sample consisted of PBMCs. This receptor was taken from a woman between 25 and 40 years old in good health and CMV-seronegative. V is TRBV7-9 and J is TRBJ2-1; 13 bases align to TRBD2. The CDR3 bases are TGTGCCAGCAGCCAATTCTCGGGACTAGCGGGACTCTACAATGAGCAGTTCTTC. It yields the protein CASSQFSGLAGLYNEQFF.